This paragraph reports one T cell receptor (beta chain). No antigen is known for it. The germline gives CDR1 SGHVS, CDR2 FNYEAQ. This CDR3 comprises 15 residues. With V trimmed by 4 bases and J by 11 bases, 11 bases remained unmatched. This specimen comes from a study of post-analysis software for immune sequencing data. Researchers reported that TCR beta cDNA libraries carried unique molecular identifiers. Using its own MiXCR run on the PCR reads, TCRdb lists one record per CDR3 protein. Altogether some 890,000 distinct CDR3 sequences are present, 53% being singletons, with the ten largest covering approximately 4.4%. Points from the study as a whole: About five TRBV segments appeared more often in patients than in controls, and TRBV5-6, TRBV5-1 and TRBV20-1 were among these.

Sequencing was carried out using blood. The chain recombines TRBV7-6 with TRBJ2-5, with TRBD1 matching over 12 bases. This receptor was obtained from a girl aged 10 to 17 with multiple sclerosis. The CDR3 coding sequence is TGTGCCAGCAGCTCCCCGGGACAGGGGGCGAGTGAGCAGTACTTC. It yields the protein CASSSPGQGASEQYF.